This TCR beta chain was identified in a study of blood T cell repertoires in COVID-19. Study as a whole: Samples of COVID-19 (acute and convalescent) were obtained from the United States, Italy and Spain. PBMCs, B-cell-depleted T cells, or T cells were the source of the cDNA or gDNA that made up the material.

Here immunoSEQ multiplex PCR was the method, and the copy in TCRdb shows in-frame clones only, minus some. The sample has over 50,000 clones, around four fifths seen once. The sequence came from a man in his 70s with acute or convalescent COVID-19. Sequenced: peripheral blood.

CDR3 residues: CASSEIGTVINYGYTF. The CDR3 nucleotides read TGTGCCAGCAGTGAAATTGGGACAGTGATAAACTATGGCTACACCTTC. V is TRBV6-1 and J is TRBJ1-2, with 7 bases fitting TRBD1. CDR3 length: 16 residues. The trim removed 2 bases at V and 2 bases at J, leaving 8 bases unmatched. The germline gives CDR1 MNHNS, CDR2 SASEGT.